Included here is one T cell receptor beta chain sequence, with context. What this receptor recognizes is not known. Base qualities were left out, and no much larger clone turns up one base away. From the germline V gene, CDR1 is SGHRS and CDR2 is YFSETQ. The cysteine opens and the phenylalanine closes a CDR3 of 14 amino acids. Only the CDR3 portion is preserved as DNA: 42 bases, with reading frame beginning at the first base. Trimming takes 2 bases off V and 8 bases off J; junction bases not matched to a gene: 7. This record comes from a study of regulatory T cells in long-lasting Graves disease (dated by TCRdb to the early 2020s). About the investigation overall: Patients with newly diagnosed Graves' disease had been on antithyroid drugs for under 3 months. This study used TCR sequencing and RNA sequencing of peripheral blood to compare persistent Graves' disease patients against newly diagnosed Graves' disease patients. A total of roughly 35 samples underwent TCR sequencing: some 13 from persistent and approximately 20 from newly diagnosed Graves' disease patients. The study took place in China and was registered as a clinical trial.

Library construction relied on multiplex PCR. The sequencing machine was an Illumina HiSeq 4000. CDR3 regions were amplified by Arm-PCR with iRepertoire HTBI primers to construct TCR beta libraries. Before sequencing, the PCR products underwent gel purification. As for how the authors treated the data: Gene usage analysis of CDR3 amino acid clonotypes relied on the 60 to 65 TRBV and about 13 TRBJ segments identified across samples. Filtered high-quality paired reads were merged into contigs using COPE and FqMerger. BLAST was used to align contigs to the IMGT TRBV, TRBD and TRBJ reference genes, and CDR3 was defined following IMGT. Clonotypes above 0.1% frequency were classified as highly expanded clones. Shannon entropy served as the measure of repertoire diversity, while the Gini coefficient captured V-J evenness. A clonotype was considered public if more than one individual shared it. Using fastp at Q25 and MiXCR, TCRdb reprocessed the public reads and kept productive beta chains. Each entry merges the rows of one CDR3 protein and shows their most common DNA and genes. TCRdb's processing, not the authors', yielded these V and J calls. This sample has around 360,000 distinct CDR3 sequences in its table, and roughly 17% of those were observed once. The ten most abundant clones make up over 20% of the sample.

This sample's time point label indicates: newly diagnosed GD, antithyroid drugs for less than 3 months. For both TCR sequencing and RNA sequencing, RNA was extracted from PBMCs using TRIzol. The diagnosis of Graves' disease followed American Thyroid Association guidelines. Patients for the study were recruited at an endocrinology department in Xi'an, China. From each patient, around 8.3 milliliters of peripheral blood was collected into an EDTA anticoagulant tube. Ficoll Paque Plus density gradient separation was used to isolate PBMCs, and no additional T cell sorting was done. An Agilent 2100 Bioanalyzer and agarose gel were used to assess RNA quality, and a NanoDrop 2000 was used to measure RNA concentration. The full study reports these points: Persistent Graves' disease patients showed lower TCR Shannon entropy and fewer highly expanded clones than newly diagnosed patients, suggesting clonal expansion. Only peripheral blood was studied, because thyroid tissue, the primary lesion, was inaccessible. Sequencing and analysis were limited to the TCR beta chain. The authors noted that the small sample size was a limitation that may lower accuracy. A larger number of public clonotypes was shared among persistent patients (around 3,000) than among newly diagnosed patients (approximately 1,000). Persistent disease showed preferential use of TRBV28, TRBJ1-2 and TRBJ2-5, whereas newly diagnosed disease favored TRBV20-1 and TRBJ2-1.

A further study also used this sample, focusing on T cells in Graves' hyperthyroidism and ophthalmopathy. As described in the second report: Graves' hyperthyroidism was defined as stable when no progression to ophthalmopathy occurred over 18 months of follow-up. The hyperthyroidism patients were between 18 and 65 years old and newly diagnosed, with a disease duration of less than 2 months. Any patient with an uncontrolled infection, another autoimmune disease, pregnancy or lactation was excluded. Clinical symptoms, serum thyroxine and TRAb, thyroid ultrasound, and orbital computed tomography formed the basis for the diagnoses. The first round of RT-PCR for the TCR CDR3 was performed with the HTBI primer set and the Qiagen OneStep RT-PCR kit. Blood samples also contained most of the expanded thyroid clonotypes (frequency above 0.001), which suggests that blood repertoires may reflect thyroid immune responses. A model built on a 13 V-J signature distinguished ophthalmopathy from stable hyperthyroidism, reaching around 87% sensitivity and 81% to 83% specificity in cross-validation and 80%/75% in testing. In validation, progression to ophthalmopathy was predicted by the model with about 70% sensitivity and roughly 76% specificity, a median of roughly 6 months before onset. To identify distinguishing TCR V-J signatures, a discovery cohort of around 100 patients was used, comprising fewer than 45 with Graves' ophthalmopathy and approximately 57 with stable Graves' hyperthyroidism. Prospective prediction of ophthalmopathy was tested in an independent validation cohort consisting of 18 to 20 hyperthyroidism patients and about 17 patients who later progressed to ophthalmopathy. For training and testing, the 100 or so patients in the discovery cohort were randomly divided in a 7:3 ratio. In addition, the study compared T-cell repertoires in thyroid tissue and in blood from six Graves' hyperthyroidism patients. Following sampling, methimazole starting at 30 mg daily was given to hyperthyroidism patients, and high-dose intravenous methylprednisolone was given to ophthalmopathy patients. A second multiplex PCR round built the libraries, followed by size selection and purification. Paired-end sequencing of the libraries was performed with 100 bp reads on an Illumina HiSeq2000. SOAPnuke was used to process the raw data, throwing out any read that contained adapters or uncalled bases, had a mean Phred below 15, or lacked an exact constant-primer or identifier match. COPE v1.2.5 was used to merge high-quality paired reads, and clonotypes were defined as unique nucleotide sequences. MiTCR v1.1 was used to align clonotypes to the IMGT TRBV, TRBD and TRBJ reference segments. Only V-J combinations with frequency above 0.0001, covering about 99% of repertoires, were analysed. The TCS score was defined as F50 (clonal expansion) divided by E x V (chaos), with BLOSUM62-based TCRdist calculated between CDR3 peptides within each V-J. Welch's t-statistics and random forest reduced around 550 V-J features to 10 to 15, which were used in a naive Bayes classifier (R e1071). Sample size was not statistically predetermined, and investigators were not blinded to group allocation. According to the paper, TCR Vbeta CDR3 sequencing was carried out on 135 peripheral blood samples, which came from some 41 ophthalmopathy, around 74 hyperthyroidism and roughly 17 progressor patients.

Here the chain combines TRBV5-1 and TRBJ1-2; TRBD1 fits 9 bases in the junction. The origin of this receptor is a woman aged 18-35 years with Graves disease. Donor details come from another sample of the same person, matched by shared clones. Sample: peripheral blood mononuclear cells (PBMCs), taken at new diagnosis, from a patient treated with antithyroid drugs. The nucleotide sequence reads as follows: TGCGCCAGCAGCTTAAACAGGGGGCGGAGCGGCTACACCTTC. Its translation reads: CASSLNRGRSGYTF.